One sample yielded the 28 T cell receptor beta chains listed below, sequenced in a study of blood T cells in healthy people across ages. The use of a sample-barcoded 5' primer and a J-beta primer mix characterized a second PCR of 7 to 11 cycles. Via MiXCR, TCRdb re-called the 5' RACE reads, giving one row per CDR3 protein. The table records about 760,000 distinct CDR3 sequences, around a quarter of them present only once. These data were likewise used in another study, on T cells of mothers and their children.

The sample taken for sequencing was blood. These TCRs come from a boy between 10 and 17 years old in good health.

CDR3 in amino acids: CASSLPAHTGELFF. Written as DNA, the CDR3 is TGTGCCAGCAGCCTCCCGGCTCACACCGGGGAGCTGTTTTTT. The chain is built from TRBV7-9 and TRBJ2-2; D unresolved. The CDR3 consists of 14 residues. V shed 5 bases and J shed 3 bases, with 10 bases lying between them. Germline V gives CDR1 SEHNR, CDR2 FQNEAQ (reference sequence).

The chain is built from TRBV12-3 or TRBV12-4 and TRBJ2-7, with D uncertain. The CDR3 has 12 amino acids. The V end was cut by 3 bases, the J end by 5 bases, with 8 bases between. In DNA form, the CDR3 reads TGTGCCAGCAGTTTTCAATTGGACGAGCAGTACTTC. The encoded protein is CASSFQLDEQYF.

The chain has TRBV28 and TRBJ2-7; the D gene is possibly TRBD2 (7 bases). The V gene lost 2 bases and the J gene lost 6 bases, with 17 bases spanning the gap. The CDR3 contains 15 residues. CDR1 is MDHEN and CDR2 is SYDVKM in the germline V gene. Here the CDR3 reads CASSLGGASTGEQYF. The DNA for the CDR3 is TGTGCCAGCAGTTTAGGGGGGGCTTCCACCGGCGAGCAGTACTTC.

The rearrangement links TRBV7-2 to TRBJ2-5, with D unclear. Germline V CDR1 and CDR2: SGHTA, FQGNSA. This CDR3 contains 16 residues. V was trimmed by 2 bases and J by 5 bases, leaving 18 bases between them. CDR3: CASSLQGTLGEETQYF. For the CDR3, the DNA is TGTGCCAGCAGCTTACAAGGAACGCTGGGTGAGGAGACCCAGTACTTC.

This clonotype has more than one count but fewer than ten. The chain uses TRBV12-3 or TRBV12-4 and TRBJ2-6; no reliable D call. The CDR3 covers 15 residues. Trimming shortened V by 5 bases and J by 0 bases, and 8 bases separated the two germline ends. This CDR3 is CASSERSSGANVLTF. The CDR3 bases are TGTGCCAGCAGTGAGCGTAGCTCTGGGGCCAACGTCCTGACTTTC.

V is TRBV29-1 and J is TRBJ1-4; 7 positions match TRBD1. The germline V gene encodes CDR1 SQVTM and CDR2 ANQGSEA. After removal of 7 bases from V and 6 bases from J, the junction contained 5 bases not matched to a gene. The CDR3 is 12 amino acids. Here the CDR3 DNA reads TGCAGCGCTCAGGGGGTCTATGAAAAACTGTTTTTT. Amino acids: CSAQGVYEKLFF.

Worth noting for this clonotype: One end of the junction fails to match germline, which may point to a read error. CDR3 sequence (DNA): TGTGCCAGTAGTTCCAGGGGTGGGCAGGGTTACGAGCAGTACTTC. Its protein product is CASSSRGGQGYEQYF. This chain links TRBV27 with TRBJ2-5; possible D gene TRBD1, 6 bases. The assigned J gene may be wrong: the sequence end matches TRBJ2-7 better. The CDR3 has 15 amino acids. The germline V gene encodes CDR1 MNHEY and CDR2 SMNVEV (reference sequence).

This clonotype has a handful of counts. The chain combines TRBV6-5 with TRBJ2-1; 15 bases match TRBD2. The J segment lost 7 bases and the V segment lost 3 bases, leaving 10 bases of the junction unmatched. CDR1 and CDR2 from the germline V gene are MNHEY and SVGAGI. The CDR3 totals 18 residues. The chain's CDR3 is CASSYPGLGTSGRNEQFF. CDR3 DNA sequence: TGTGCCAGCAGTTATCCGGGGTTGGGGACTAGCGGGAGGAATGAGCAGTTCTTC.

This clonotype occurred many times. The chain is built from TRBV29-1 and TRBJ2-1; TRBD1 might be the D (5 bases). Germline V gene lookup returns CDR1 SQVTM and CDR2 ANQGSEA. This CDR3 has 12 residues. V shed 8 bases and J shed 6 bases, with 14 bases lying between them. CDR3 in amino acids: CSTELRANEQFF. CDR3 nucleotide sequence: TGCAGCACTGAACTCAGGGCCAATGAGCAGTTCTTC.

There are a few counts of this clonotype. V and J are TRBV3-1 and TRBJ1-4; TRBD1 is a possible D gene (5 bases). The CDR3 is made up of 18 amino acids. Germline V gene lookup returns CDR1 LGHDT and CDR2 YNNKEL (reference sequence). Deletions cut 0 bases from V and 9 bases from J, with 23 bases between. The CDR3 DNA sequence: TGTGCCAGCAGCCAAGAAACGGGACGCGGCCGGCAATGGAAAAAACTGTTTTTT. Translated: CASSQETGRGRQWKKLFF.

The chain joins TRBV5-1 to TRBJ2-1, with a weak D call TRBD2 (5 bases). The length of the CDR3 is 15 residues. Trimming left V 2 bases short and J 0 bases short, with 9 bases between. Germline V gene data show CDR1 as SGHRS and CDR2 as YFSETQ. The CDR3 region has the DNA TGCGCCAGCAGCTTAGGGAGTGTCTCCTACAATGAGCAGTTCTTC. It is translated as CASSLGSVSYNEQFF.

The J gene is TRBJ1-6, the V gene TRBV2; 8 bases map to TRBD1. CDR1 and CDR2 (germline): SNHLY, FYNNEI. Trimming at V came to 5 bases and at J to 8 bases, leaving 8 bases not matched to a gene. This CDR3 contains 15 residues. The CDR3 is CASSPGGKSDSPLHF. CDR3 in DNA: TGTGCCAGCAGTCCAGGGGGCAAGAGCGATTCACCCCTCCACTTT.

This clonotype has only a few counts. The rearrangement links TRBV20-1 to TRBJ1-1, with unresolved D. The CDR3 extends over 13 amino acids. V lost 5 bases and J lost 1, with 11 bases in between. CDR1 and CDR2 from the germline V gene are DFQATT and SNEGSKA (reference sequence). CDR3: CSAQSPGNTEAFF. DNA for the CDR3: TGCAGTGCTCAATCGCCAGGGAACACTGAAGCTTTCTTT.

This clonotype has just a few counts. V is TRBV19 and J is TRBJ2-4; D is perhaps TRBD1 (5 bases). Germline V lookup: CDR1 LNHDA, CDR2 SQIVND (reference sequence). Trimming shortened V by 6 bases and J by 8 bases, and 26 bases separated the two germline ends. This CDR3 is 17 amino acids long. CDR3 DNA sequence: TGTGCCAGTAGCCTCCAGTCAGGGTCTGGTGGAAGGGACATTCAGTACTTC. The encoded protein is CASSLQSGSGGRDIQYF.

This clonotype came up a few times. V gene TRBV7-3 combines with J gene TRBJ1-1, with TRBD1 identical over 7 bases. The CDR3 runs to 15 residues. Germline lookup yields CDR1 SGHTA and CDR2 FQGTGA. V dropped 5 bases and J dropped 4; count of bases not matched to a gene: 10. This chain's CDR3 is CASSLTGEPPTEAFF. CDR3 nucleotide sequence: TGTGCCAGCAGCCTTACAGGGGAACCCCCCACTGAAGCTTTCTTT.

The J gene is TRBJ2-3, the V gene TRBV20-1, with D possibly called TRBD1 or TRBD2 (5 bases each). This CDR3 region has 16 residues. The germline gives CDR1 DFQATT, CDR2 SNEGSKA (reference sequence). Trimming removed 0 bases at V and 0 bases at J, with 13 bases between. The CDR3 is CSARDRSGRSTDTQYF. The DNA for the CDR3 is TGCAGTGCTAGAGATAGGTCGGGACGCAGCACAGATACGCAGTATTTT.

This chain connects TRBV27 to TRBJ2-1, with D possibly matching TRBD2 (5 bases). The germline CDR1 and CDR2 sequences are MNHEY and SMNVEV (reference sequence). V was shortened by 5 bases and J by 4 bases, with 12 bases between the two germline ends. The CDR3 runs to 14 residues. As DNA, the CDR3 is TGTGCCAGCAGTCCGCCGGAGGAATACAATGAGCAGTTCTTC. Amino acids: CASSPPEEYNEQFF.

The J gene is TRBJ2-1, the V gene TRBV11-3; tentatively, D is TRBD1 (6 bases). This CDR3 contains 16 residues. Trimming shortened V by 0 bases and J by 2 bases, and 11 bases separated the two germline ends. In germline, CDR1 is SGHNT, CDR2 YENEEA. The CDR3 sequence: CASSLDPRGAYNEQFF. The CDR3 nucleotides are TGTGCCAGCAGCTTAGATCCCAGGGGAGCCTACAATGAGCAGTTCTTC.

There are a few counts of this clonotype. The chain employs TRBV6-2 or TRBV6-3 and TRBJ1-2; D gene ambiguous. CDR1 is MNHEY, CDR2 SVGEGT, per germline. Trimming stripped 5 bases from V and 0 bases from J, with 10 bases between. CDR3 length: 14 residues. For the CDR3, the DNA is TGTGCCAGCAGTCTTCCCACCGCTAACTATGGCTACACCTTC. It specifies CASSLPTANYGYTF.

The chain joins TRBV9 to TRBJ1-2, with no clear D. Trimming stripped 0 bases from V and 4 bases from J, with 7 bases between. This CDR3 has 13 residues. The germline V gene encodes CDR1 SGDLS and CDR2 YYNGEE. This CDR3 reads CASSVEFPYGYTF. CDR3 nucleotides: TGTGCCAGCAGCGTAGAATTCCCCTATGGCTACACCTTC.

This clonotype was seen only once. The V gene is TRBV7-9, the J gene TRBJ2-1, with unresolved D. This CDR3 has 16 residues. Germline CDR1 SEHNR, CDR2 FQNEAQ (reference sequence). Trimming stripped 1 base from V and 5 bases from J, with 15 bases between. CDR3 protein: CASSLDQDGANNEQFF. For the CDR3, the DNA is TGTGCCAGCAGCTTAGACCAGGACGGAGCAAACAATGAGCAGTTCTTC.

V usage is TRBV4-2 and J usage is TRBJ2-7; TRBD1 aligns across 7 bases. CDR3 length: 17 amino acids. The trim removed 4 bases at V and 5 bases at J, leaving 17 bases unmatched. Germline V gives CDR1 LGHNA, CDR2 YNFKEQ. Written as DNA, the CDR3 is TGTGCCAGCAGCCCCACGTGGGAAGGACAGGTTCTCAACGAGCAGTACTTC. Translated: CASSPTWEGQVLNEQYF.

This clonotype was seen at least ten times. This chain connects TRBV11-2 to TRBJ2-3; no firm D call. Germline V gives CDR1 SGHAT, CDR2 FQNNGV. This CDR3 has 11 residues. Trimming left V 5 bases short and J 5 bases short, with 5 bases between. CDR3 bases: TGTGCCAGCAGCCCATTAGATACGCAGTATTTT. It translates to CASSPLDTQYF.

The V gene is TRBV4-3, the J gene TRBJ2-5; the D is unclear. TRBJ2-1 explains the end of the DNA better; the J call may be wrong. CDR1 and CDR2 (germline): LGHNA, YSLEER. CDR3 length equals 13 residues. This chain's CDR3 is CASSQVPEDEQFF. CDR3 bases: TGCGCCAGCAGCCAAGTTCCTGAGGATGAGCAGTTCTTC.

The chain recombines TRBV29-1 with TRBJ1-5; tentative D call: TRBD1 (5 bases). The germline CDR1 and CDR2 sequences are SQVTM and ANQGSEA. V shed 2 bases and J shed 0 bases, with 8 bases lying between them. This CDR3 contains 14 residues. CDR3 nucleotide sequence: TGCAGCGTTGAAACACAGGATAGCAATCAGCCCCAGCATTTT. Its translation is CSVETQDSNQPQHF.

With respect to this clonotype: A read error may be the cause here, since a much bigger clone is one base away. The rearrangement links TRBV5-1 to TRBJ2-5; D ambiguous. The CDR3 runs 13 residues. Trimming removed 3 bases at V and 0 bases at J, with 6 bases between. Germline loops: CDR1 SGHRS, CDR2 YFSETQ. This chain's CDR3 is CASSSANQETQYF. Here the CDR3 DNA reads TGCGCCAGCAGCTCGGCGAACCAAGAGACCCAGTACTTC.

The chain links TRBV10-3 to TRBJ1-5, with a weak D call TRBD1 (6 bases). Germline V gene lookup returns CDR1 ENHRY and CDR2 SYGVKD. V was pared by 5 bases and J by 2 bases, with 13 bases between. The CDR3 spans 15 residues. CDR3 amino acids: CAISLRGEGNQPQHF. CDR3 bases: TGTGCCATCAGTCTCAGGGGCGAAGGCAATCAGCCCCAGCATTTT.

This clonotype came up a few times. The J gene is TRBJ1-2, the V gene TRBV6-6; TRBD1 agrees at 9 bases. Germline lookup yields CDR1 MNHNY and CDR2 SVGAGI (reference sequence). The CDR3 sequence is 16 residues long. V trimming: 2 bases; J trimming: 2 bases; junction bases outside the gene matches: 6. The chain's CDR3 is CASSYDGTGYNYGYTF. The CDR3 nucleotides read TGTGCCAGCAGTTACGACGGGACAGGGTACAACTATGGCTACACCTTC.